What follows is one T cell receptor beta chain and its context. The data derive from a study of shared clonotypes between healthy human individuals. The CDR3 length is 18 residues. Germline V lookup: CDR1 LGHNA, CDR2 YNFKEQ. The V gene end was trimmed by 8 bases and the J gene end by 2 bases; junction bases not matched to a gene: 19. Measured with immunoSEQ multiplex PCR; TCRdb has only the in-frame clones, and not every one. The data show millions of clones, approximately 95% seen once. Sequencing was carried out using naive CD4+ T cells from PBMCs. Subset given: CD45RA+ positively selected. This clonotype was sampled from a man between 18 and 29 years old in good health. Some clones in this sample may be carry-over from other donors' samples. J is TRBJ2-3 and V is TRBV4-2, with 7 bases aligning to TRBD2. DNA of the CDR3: TGTGCCAGCCAGAGTCGTCTCCCGGGCGGGAGTACCACAGATACGCAGTATTTT. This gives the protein CASQSRLPGGSTTDTQYF.